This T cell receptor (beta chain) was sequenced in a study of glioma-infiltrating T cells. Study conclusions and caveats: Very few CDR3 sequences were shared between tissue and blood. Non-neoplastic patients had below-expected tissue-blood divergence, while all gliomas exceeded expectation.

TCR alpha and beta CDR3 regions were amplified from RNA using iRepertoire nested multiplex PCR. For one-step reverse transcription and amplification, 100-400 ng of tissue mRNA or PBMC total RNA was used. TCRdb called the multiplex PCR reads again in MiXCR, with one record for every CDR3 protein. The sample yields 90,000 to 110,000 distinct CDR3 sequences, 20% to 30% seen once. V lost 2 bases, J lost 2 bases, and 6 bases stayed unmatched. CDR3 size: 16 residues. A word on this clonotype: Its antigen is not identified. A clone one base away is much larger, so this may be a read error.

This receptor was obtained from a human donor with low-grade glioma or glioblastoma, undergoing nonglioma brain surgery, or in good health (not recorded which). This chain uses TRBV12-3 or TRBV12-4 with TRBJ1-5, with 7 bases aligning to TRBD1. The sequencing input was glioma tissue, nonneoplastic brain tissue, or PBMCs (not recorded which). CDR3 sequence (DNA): TGTGCCAGCAGTTTAAGGCTCGGACAGGGCAATCAGCCCCAGCATTTT. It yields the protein CASSLRLGQGNQPQHF.